One sample yielded the 20 T cell receptor beta chains listed below, sequenced in a study of T cell clonotyping in hematopoietic cell transplantation. Sequencing was performed with immunoSEQ multiplex PCR; in TCRdb, only in-frame clones are kept and a portion is missing. Of some 40,000 clones in the sample, 95% are singletons; the top ten hold roughly 0.91%. Sequencing used peripheral blood mononuclear cells. The origin of the receptors is a man aged 25-40 years in good health. Some clones in this sample may be carry-over from other donors' samples.

This chain joins TRBV5-1 and TRBJ2-7; tentative D call: TRBD2 (5 bases). The CDR3 has 14 residues. Between the trimmed V and J ends, which lost 0 bases and 6 bases, there was a span of 13 bases. Germline values: CDR1 SGHRS, CDR2 YFSETQ. This CDR3 is CASSLAGEGSEQYF. For the CDR3, the DNA is TGCGCCAGCAGCTTGGCTGGTGAAGGGAGCGAGCAGTACTTC. The full variable domain, completed using reference TRBV5-1 and TRBJ2-7, is KAGVTQTPRYLIKTRGQQVTLSCSPISGHRSVSWYQQTPGQGLQFLFEYFSETQRNKGNFPGRFSGRQFSNSRSEMNVSTLELGDSALYLCASSLAGEGSEQYFGPGTRLTVT.

The V and J genes are TRBV13 and TRBJ2-7; 8 positions agree with TRBD1. The CDR3 runs 14 residues. Trimming cost V 3 bases and J 6 bases; bases outside gene matches: 7. Looked up from germline, CDR1 is PRHDT and CDR2 is FYEKMQ (reference sequence). CDR3 in DNA: TGTGCCAGCAGCTTGACAGGGGACCAGGGCGAGCAGTACTTC. Translation: CASSLTGDQGEQYF.

The chain is built from TRBV6-5 and TRBJ1-2; tentative D call: TRBD1 (6 bases). V was pared by 4 bases and J by 2 bases, with 8 bases between. Germline-derived CDR1 and CDR2 are MNHEY and SVGAGI. The CDR3 extends over 13 amino acids. The CDR3 DNA is TGTGCCAGCAGTTTAGGACAGAACTATGGCTACACCTTC. This gives the protein CASSLGQNYGYTF.

V usage is TRBV6-6 and J usage is TRBJ1-1; no clear D. Germline V lookup: CDR1 MNHNY, CDR2 SVGAGI (reference sequence). Trimming pared 1 base from V and 1 base from J, leaving 10 bases between. This CDR3 has 15 residues. This CDR3 reads CASSYFQVENTEAFF. CDR3 nucleotide sequence: TGTGCCAGCAGTTACTTCCAGGTGGAGAACACTGAAGCTTTCTTT.

The table lists this clone with a count of one. This sequence joins TRBV6-6 and TRBJ1-2; D remains unclear. Germline V gene sequence: CDR1 MNHNY, CDR2 SVGAGI (reference sequence). CDR3 length: 12 amino acids. With 8 bases removed from V and 4 bases from J, the gap between germline ends came to 11 bases. The CDR3 DNA follows: TGTGCCAGCGGAGAATCTGGCTATGGCTACACCTTC. It encodes CASGESGYGYTF.

This rearrangement joins TRBV6-1 to TRBJ2-2; 7 positions agree with TRBD2. This CDR3 contains 14 residues. CDR1 MNHNS and CDR2 SASEGT come from the germline V gene. Trimming removed 6 bases from V and 6 bases from J; junction bases left unmatched: 7. The CDR3 sequence: CASRPTSEAGELFF. The CDR3 DNA follows: TGTGCCAGCAGGCCCACTAGCGAGGCCGGGGAGCTGTTTTTT.

The chain joins TRBV30 to TRBJ2-5; the match to TRBD2 covers 7 bases. CDR3 length: 14 amino acids. The germline V gene has CDR1 GTSNPN and CDR2 SVGIG (reference sequence). Trimming removed 4 bases from V and 0 bases from J; junction bases left unmatched: 5. The DNA for the CDR3 is TGTGCCTGGACTAGCGGAGCGTACCAAGAGACCCAGTACTTC. Amino acids: CAWTSGAYQETQYF.

This clone showed up just once. DNA of the CDR3: TGCGCCAGCAGCTTGGCCGGGACTAGCGACAATGAGCAGTTCTTC. It codes for CASSLAGTSDNEQFF. The chain has TRBV5-1 and TRBJ2-1; 10 nucleotides line up with TRBD2. This CDR3 has 15 residues. The germline gives CDR1 SGHRS, CDR2 YFSETQ. The V and J ends lost 0 bases and 5 bases, in that order; junction bases with no gene match: 2.

This chain links TRBV15 with TRBJ2-1; TRBD2 matches at 10 bases. This CDR3 is 17 amino acids long. Germline values: CDR1 LNHNV, CDR2 YYDKDF (reference sequence). Trimming at V came to 5 bases and at J to 5 bases, leaving 12 bases not matched to a gene. CDR3 region: CATSPRLTSGANNEQFF. The CDR3 nucleotides are TGTGCCACCAGCCCCCGTCTTACTAGCGGGGCCAACAATGAGCAGTTCTTC.

V and J are TRBV4-1 and TRBJ2-7; TRBD1 agrees at 8 bases. Germline V gene data show CDR1 as MGHRA and CDR2 as YSYEKL. This CDR3 comprises 14 residues. V trimming: 6 bases; J trimming: 2 bases; junction bases outside the gene matches: 6. CDR3 coding DNA: TGCGCCAGCAGTCCGCGGACAGGGACCTACGAGCAGTACTTC. This encodes CASSPRTGTYEQYF.

CDR3 in DNA: TGTGCCAGTAGGACAGAACTAGCGGGTCGGTATACGCAGTATTTT. This encodes CASRTELAGRYTQYF. V is TRBV19 and J is TRBJ2-3, with 9 positions matching TRBD2. The V gene's germline CDR1 is LNHDA and CDR2 SQIVND (reference sequence). The V gene end was trimmed by 6 bases and the J gene end by 7 bases; junction bases not matched to a gene: 11. CDR3 size: 15 residues.

The V gene is TRBV18, the J gene TRBJ1-2; tentative D call: TRBD1 (5 bases). The V end lost 0 bases, the J end lost 1 base, and 12 bases lay between the germline ends. Germline V gene sequence: CDR1 KGHSH, CDR2 LQKENI. This CDR3 has 16 amino acids. Written as DNA, the CDR3 is TGTGCCAGCTCACCACCAGGGACCTCATATAACTATGGCTACACCTTC. It yields the protein CASSPPGTSYNYGYTF.

The V call is TRBV4-1, the J call TRBJ1-2; D is ambiguous. This CDR3 region has 11 residues. CDR1 MGHRA and CDR2 YSYEKL come from the germline V gene. With 1 base removed from V and 6 bases from J, the gap between germline ends came to 3 bases. CDR3 sequence reads: CASSQGHGYTF. In nucleotides, the CDR3 is TGCGCCAGCAGCCAAGGTCATGGCTACACCTTC.

This sequence joins TRBV29-1 and TRBJ2-1; unclear D gene. The germline gives CDR1 SQVTM, CDR2 ANQGSEA. This CDR3 comprises 11 residues. V lost 4 bases to trimming and J lost 7 bases, with 8 bases between them. CDR3 sequence (DNA): TGCAGCGTTGCTGGTCGGAATGAGCAGTTCTTC. Its translation is CSVAGRNEQFF.

The chain has TRBV29-1 and TRBJ2-5; D not certain. Germline CDR1 SQVTM, CDR2 ANQGSEA. V was cut by 4 bases and J by 0 bases, with 9 bases left in between. The CDR3 is 13 amino acids. The CDR3: CSVVGLYQETQYF. The CDR3 DNA follows: TGCAGCGTTGTAGGCCTGTACCAAGAGACCCAGTACTTC.

The chain links TRBV6-1 to TRBJ2-6; D is possibly TRBD1 or TRBD2 (5 bases each). V lost 2 bases, J lost 3 bases, and 20 bases lay in between. CDR3 size: 19 residues. Germline V gene sequence: CDR1 MNHNS, CDR2 SASEGT. In nucleotides, the CDR3 is TGTGCCAGCAGTGAAAACCCGAGGTCGGGGCTTGGTGGGGCCAACGTCCTGACTTTC. Encoded protein: CASSENPRSGLGGANVLTF.

The chain joins TRBV7-3 to TRBJ2-2; no firm D call. The CDR3 covers 14 residues. V lost 5 bases, J lost 4 bases, and 11 bases lay in between. Germline values: CDR1 SGHTA, CDR2 FQGTGA. The CDR3 DNA follows: TGTGCCAGCAGCCAATTGAAAACCACCGGGGAGCTGTTTTTT. It yields the protein CASSQLKTTGELFF.

V is TRBV14 and J is TRBJ2-1, with D uncertain. Deletions cut 0 bases from V and 0 bases from J, with 12 bases between. Germline-derived CDR1 and CDR2 are SGHDN and FVKESK. This CDR3 comprises 17 residues. CDR3: CASSQDWASGSYNEQFF. The CDR3, as DNA: TGTGCCAGCAGCCAAGATTGGGCCTCAGGCTCCTACAATGAGCAGTTCTTC.

This clone was observed once. CDR3: CASSQDRVSGNTIYF. DNA of the CDR3: TGCGCCAGCAGCCAAGACCGGGTCTCTGGAAACACCATATATTTT. The chain has TRBV4-3 and TRBJ1-3; D not resolved. The CDR3 runs to 15 residues. CDR1 and CDR2 (germline): LGHNA, YSLEER. Trimming pared 0 bases from V and 0 bases from J, leaving 6 bases between.

The chain is built from TRBV6-5 and TRBJ1-5, with D hard to call. CDR1 is MNHEY and CDR2 is SVGAGI in the germline V gene. V was clipped by 8 bases and J by 4 bases, with 3 bases between them. The CDR3 consists of 10 residues. CDR3 in DNA: TGTGCCAGCGGGAATCAGCCCCAGCATTTT. Translating gives CASGNQPQHF.